The rows below give T cell receptor beta chains drawn from one sample of a study of blood T cells in healthy people across ages. From the 5' RACE reads, TCRdb called clonotypes with MiXCR, one entry per CDR3 protein. The sample lists about 1 million distinct CDR3 sequences, around 43% seen once, with over 15% in the top ten. The sequencing sample was made of blood. These receptors were collected from a woman aged 55-69 years in good health. The CDR3 runs from the conserved cysteine through the conserved F or W. D genes are given only for firm matches. Expanded clones are given a class, and other clones once, few, many or no size at all.

cdr3_length j_call v_call clone_size d_call cdr3_nt cdr3_aa
11 TRBJ1-2 TRBV20-1 . . TGCAGTGCTTGTCAGGTCTATGGCTACACCTTC CSACQVYGYTF
16 TRBJ1-1 TRBV12-3/TRBV12-4 . . TGTGCCAGCAGTTTAGCGTCAGAGGAGTGGGTGGCTGAAGCTTTCTTT CASSLASEEWVAEAFF
16 TRBJ2-7 TRBV11-2 . TRBD2 TGTGCCAGCAGCTTGAACTCAGCGGGAGCAGGCTACGAGCAGTACTTC CASSLNSAGAGYEQYF
17 TRBJ2-1 TRBV28 . . TGTGCCAGCAGTTCGCTGGCGGGGGCAGGGGGCGAAGGTGAGCAGTTCTTC CASSSLAGAGGEGEQFF
15 TRBJ2-1 TRBV2 . TRBD1 TGTGCCAGCAGGATGGACAGGGGCGACTACAATGAGCAGTTCTTC CASRMDRGDYNEQFF
13 TRBJ2-5 TRBV12-3/TRBV12-4 . . TGTGCCAGCAATCAGGGGGGAGTGGAGACCCAGTACTTC CASNQGGVETQYF
13 TRBJ2-3 TRBV3-1 . . TGTGCCAGCAGCCAGGGGCGCACAGATACGCAGTATTTT CASSQGRTDTQYF
14 TRBJ2-5 TRBV6-5 . . TGTGCCAGCAAGGCTGGGAAAGGTGGGGAGACCCAGTACTTC CASKAGKGGETQYF
16 TRBJ2-7 TRBV28 . TRBD1 TGTGCCAGCAGCCCCCATGCCCGGGACAGCTCCTACGAGCAGTACTTC CASSPHARDSSYEQYF
13 TRBJ2-5 TRBV29-1 . TRBD2 TGCAGCGTGGCCACTAGCGGGGGGGACACCCAGTACTTC CSVATSGGDTQYF
11 TRBJ2-3 TRBV12-3/TRBV12-4 . . TGTGCCAGCGAGTTGGGGGATACGCAGTATTTT CASELGDTQYF
16 TRBJ2-7 TRBV9 . TRBD2 TGTGCCAGCACCCCCTCCGGTACTAGCGGGCAGGGAGAGCAGTACTTC CASTPSGTSGQGEQYF
14 TRBJ2-7 TRBV16 . . TGTGCCAGCAGACGGACCGTCGGGTCCTACGAGCAGTACTTC CASRRTVGSYEQYF
14 TRBJ2-3 TRBV25-1 few TRBD2 TGTGCCAGCAGTGAGGCGGGAGTGACAGATACGCAGTATTTT CASSEAGVTDTQYF
13 TRBJ2-5 TRBV20-1 . TRBD2 TGCTGTGCTAGGCTAGCGGGTTTCTGGGAGCAGTACTTC CCARLAGFWEQYF
14 TRBJ2-7 TRBV12-3/TRBV12-4 many . TGTGCCAGCAGTTCCGGGACGTCCTCCTACGAGCAGTACTTC CASSSGTSSYEQYF
12 TRBJ2-7 TRBV6-1 . . TGTGCCAGCAGGGGGAAGCCCTACGAGCAGTACTTC CASRGKPYEQYF
13 TRBJ1-1 TRBV28 . . TGTGTCAGCAGTACCACCACAGGATCTGAAGCTTTCTTT CVSSTTTGSEAFF
16 TRBJ2-7 TRBV4-2 few TRBD2 TGTGCCACCCGTCACCAGGCTAGCGGGACCTCCTACGAGCAGTACTTC CATRHQASGTSYEQYF
15 TRBJ2-7 TRBV6-2/TRBV6-3 . . TGTGCCAGCAGCTACGACAGGATCCTTAACTACGAGCAGTACTTC CASSYDRILNYEQYF
14 TRBJ2-3 TRBV29-1 many . TGCAGCGTTATCTTGGTCGGGAGCCAAGATACGCAGTATTTT CSVILVGSQDTQYF
13 TRBJ2-7 TRBV27 . TRBD2 TGTGCCAGCAGTGCAAATAGCGGGGACGAGCAGTACTTC CASSANSGDEQYF
15 TRBJ2-3 TRBV5-6 many . TGTGCCAGCAGCTTGTTGGCGAGGAGCACAGATACGCAGTATTTT CASSLLARSTDTQYF
16 TRBJ2-7 TRBV28 . TRBD1 TGTGCCAGCAGTTTTTTGGACAGGGACTTCTCCTACGAGCAGTACTTC CASSFLDRDFSYEQYF
12 TRBJ1-5 TRBV27 . . TGTGCCAGCAGTTTTCAGAATCAGCCCCAGCATTTT CASSFQNQPQHF
15 TRBJ2-5 TRBV7-3 few . TGTGCCAGCAGCTTAATGGGGGTGGCAAAAGAGACCCAGTACTTC CASSLMGVAKETQYF
16 TRBJ2-5 TRBV7-8 many TRBD2 TGTGCCAGCAGCTTAGGTTGGGCGGGAGTGGGGGAGACCCAGTACTTC CASSLGWAGVGETQYF
14 TRBJ2-7 TRBV12-3/TRBV12-4 many . TGTGCCTGCAGGGCCGAAGTCCAAGGAGACGAGCAGTACTTC CACRAEVQGDEQYF